The 12 T cell receptor beta chains reported below all come from one sample, sequenced in a study of response to subunit inactivated influenza vaccine (dated by TCRdb to the late 2010s). The library came from RT-PCR. Sequencer: Illumina HiSeq 2500. TCRdb reworked the public reads: Q25 trimming with fastp, MiXCR clone assembly, productive beta chains retained. CDR3 protein duplicates are merged, each entry listing the most common genes and DNA. The sample profile shows more than 550,000 distinct CDR3 sequences; over 9% of them were found once. The ten largest clonotypes hold more than 9.5% of the sample. The same sample was also studied in work on T cells expressing NK-cell markers. As noted in the second study: TCR beta cDNA libraries were prepared using 5'RACE template switching, which introduced a universal primer site and unique molecular identifiers.

The material was PBMCs from blood, obtained on the day of vaccination. Receptors were obtained from a man in his fifties who received an inactivated influenza vaccine. Donor details come from another sample of the same person, matched by shared clones.

This clonotype was counted at least ten times. The rearrangement uses TRBV2 and TRBJ2-1; the match to TRBD2 covers 12 bases. Losses at the gene ends were 1 base for V and 4 bases for J; bases not matched to a gene: 14. The CDR3 is 20 residues long. CDR1 is SNHLY and CDR2 is FYNNEI in the germline V gene. CDR3 bases: TGTGCCAGCAGTGAAGGGGGTTCTAGCGGGGGGGCCCCTCTTTACAATGAGCAGTTCTTC. Its translation: CASSEGGSSGGAPLYNEQFF.

The genes are TRBV5-1 and TRBJ2-5, with 9 positions matching TRBD1. The V segment lost 2 bases and the J segment 4 bases; nucleotides outside the gene matches: 9. The CDR3 loop spans 16 amino acids. Germline CDR1 SGHRS, CDR2 YFSETQ. As DNA, the CDR3 is TGCGCCAGCAGCTTAGCCGGGACAGGGTCCCCAGAGACCCAGTACTTC. Translation gives CASSLAGTGSPETQYF.

This clonotype has at least ten counts. The chain couples TRBV5-1 to TRBJ2-3, with D perhaps matching TRBD1 (6 bases). Germline assignment: CDR1 SGHRS and CDR2 YFSETQ. This CDR3 has 14 amino acids. V was shortened by 4 bases and J by 5 bases, with 14 bases between the two germline ends. CDR3 protein: CASSQGQKVDTQYF. DNA for the CDR3: TGCGCCAGCAGCCAAGGACAGAAGGTAGATACGCAGTATTTT.

The rearrangement uses TRBV7-6 and TRBJ2-1; TRBD2 might be the D (6 bases). The germline V and J ends were trimmed by 1 base and 2 bases, with 12 bases remaining between them. This CDR3 contains 16 residues. Germline loops: CDR1 SGHVS, CDR2 FNYEAQ. The CDR3 reads CASSLGSSGAYNEQFF. The DNA of the CDR3 is TGTGCCAGCAGCTTAGGCTCGTCGGGAGCCTACAATGAGCAGTTCTTC.

Only a few counts were recorded for this clonotype. The rearrangement joins TRBV7-9 to TRBJ2-5, with TRBD1 matching over 8 bases. The germline gives CDR1 SEHNR, CDR2 FQNEAQ (reference sequence). The CDR3 extends over 15 amino acids. V was pared by 3 bases and J by 2 bases, with 5 bases of the junction left unmatched. The DNA of the CDR3 is TGTGCCAGCAGCTTCGCCCACAGGGGGCAAGAGACCCAGTACTTC. This encodes CASSFAHRGQETQYF.

This clonotype was counted between two and nine times. V and J are TRBV29-1 and TRBJ1-2; 11 bases agree with TRBD1. The V gene end was trimmed by 6 bases and the J gene end by 9 bases; junction bases not matched to a gene: 3. Per germline, CDR1 SQVTM and CDR2 ANQGSEA. The CDR3 totals 11 residues. The CDR3 DNA reads TGCAGCGTAAGGACAGGGGGCCGCTACACCTTC. Encoded protein: CSVRTGGRYTF.

This clonotype was seen only a few times. The chain links TRBV5-1 to TRBJ1-1; 9 positions match TRBD1. With V trimmed by 4 bases and J by 2 bases, 6 bases remained unmatched. Germline-derived CDR1 and CDR2 are SGHRS and YFSETQ. This CDR3 contains 15 residues. The CDR3 protein is CASSGGQGGNTEAFF. CDR3 nucleotide sequence: TGCGCCAGCAGCGGGGGACAGGGTGGTAACACTGAAGCTTTCTTT.

This clonotype appeared many times. The genes are TRBV6-2 or TRBV6-3 and TRBJ1-5; D gene unclear. This CDR3 comprises 12 residues. CDR1 and CDR2 (germline): MNHEY, SVGEGT. V shed 5 bases and J shed 6 bases, with 8 bases lying between them. Here the CDR3 DNA reads TGTGCCAGCAGTATGGGAGCTCAGCCCCAGCATTTT. Its translation: CASSMGAQPQHF.

The sample holds a few counts of this clonotype. The chain joins TRBV20-1 to TRBJ2-7, with TRBD2 identical over 7 bases. Germline loops: CDR1 DFQATT, CDR2 SNEGSKA (reference sequence). The CDR3 spans 13 residues. V gave up 6 bases and J gave up 2 bases; unmatched junction bases: 7. The CDR3 region has the DNA TGCAGTGCCCGGGGGGAGGTTACCTACGAGCAGTACTTC. As protein: CSARGEVTYEQYF.

Only a few counts were recorded for this clonotype. The genes are TRBV11-2 and TRBJ2-1, with D possibly matching TRBD2 (8 bases). CDR3 length: 20 residues. Trimming left V 5 bases short and J 9 bases short, with 35 bases between. Looked up from germline, CDR1 is SGHAT and CDR2 is FQNNGV. The CDR3 loop reads CASSPGGPLGWRGASGEQFF. The CDR3 DNA sequence: TGTGCCAGCAGCCCAGGGGGGCCTTTAGGATGGCGGGGGGCTTCTGGTGAGCAGTTCTTC.

This clonotype occurred a few times. This chain connects TRBV29-1 to TRBJ2-1; 12 bases match TRBD2. The CDR3 extends over 17 amino acids. The V and J ends lost 1 base and 5 bases, in that order; junction bases with no gene match: 9. Looked up from germline, CDR1 is SQVTM and CDR2 is ANQGSEA. Here the CDR3 reads CSVEGLAGVGNDNEQFF. The DNA of the CDR3 is TGCAGCGTTGAAGGACTAGCGGGAGTGGGAAACGACAATGAGCAGTTCTTC.

In DNA, the CDR3 is TGTGCCAGCAGCCCGCTGGGGCGCGAGCAGTTCTTC. Its translation: CASSPLGREQFF. The chain joins TRBV9 to TRBJ2-1; D might be TRBD1 (5 bases). Germline assignment: CDR1 SGDLS and CDR2 YYNGEE. The CDR3 consists of 12 residues. Trimming removed 4 bases from V and 10 bases from J, with 12 bases in between.